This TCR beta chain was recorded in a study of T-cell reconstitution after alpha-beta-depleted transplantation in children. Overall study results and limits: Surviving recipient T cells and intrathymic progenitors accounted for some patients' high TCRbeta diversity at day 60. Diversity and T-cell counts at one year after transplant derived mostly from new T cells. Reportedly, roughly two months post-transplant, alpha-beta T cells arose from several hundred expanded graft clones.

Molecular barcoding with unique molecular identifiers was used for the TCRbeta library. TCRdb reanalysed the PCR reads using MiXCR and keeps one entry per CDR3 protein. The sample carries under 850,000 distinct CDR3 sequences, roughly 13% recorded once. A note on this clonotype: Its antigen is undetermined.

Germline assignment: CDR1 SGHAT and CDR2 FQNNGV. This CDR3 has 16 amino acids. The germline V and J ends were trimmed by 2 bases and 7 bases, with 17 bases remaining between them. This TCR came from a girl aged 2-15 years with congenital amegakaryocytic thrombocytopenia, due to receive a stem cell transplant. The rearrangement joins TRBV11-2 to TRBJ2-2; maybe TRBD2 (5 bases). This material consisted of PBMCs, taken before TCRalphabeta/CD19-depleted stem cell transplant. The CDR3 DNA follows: TGTGCCAGCAGCTTACAGTGGACTCCCAGGATCGGGGAGCTGTTTTTT. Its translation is CASSLQWTPRIGELFF.